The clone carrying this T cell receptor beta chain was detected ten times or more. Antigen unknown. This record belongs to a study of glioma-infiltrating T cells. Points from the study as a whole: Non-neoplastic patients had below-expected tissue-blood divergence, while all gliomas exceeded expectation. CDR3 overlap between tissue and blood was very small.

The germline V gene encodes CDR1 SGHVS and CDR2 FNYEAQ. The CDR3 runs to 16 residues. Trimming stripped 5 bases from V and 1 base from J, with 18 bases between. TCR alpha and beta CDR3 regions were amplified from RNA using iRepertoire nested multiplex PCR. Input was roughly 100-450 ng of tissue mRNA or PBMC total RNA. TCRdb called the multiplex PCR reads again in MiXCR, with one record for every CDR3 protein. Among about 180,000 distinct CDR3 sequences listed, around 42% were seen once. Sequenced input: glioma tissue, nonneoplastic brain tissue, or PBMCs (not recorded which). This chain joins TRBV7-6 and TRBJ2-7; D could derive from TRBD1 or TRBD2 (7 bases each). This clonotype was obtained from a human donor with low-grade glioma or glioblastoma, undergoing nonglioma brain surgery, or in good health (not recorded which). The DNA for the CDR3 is TGTGCCAGCAGCCCACAAGGGGGGGACAGATCCTACGAGCAGTACTTC. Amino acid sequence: CASSPQGGDRSYEQYF. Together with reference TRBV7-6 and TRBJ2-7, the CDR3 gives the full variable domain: GAGVSQSPRYKVTKRGQDVALRCDPISGHVSLYWYRQALGQGPEFLTYFNYEAQQDKSGLPNDRFSAERPEGSISTLTIQRTEQRDSAMYRCASSPQGGDRSYEQYFGPGTRLTVT.